The 5 T cell receptor beta chains reported below all come from one sample, sequenced in a study of response to subunit inactivated influenza vaccine. TCRdb recomputed calls from the RT-PCR reads with MiXCR, one row per CDR3 protein. The data hold roughly 160,000 distinct CDR3 sequences, with about 10% observed a single time. The sample consisted of CD8+ T cells sorted from PBMCs, taken roughly 24 months after vaccination. The receptors were gathered from a man aged 50 to 69 who received an inactivated influenza vaccine.

The chain is built from TRBV29-1 and TRBJ1-1; D perhaps matches TRBD1 (5 bases). The ends were cut back, 7 bases at V and 6 bases at J, with 12 bases in the middle. This CDR3 has 11 amino acids. The germline V gene encodes CDR1 SQVTM and CDR2 ANQGSEA. The CDR3 coding sequence is TGCAGCGCGGTGATGGGGGCTGAAGCTTTCTTT. Its translation: CSAVMGAEAFF. Full variable domain (outside the CDR3, taken from reference TRBV29-1 and TRBJ1-1): SAVISQKPSRDICQRGTSLTIQCQVDSQVTMMFWYRQQPGQSLTLIATANQGSEATYESGFVIDKFPISRPNLTFSTLTVSNMSPEDSSIYLCSAVMGAEAFFGQGTRLTVV.

This clonotype has ten or more counts. The chain combines TRBV7-9 with TRBJ2-1; D call uncertain. This CDR3 comprises 13 residues. Germline loops: CDR1 SEHNR, CDR2 FQNEAQ (reference sequence). V lost 10 bases and J 8 bases, leaving 18 bases between the germline ends. Here the CDR3 DNA reads TGTGCCACCAGAACGGCTAGTGGTCATGAGCAGTTCTTC. This gives the protein CATRTASGHEQFF.

This clonotype was seen repeatedly, ten times or more. The chain recombines TRBV28 with TRBJ2-5; 8 bases line up with TRBD1. With V trimmed by 4 bases and J by 0 bases, 16 bases remained unmatched. The CDR3 is 19 amino acids. Germline CDR1 is MDHEN and CDR2 is SYDVKM. CDR3 nucleotide sequence: TGTGCCAGCAGTTACTACTGGACCGGGACAGGCTCCGACCAAGAGACCCAGTACTTC. It is translated as CASSYYWTGTGSDQETQYF. The entire variable domain, with the rest obtained from reference TRBV28 and TRBJ2-5, is as follows: DVKVTQSSRYLVKRTGEKVFLECVQDMDHENMFWYRQDPGLGLRLIYFSYDVKMKEKGDIPEGYSVSREKKERFSLILESASTNQTSMYLCASSYYWTGTGSDQETQYFGPGTRLLVL.

The gene calls are TRBV4-1 and TRBJ2-1; D gene ambiguous. The germline V and J ends were trimmed by 3 bases and 5 bases, with 11 bases remaining between them. Germline values: CDR1 MGHRA, CDR2 YSYEKL. The CDR3 loop spans 14 amino acids. The CDR3 nucleotides are TGCGCCAGCAGCCACACCGAAAACAACAATGAGCAGTTCTTC. This translates into CASSHTENNNEQFF.

The V call is TRBV11-2, the J call TRBJ2-3; TRBD2 is a possible D gene (6 bases). The length of the CDR3 is 15 residues. Trimming removed 1 base from V and 1 base from J, with 9 bases in between. CDR1 SGHAT and CDR2 FQNNGV come from the germline V gene. The CDR3 region has the DNA TGTGCCAGCAGCTTAGTTCCGGGGGGCACAGATACGCAGTATTTT. This sequence encodes CASSLVPGGTDTQYF.